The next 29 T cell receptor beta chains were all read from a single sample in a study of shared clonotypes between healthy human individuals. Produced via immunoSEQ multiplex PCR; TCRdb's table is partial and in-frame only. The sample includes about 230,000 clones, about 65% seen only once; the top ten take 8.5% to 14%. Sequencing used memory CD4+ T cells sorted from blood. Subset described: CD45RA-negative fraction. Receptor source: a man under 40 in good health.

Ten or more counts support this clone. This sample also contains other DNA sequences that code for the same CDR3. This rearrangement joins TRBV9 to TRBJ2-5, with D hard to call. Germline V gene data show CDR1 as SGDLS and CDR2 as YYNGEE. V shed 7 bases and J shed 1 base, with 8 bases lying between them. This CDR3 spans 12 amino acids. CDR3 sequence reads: CASAGPQETQYF. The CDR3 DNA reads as TGTGCCAGCGCCGGGCCCCAAGAGACCCAGTACTTC.

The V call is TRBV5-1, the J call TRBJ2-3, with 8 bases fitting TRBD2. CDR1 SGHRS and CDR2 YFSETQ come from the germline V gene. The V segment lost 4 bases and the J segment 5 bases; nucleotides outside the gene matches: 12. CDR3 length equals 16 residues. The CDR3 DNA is TGCGCCAGCAGCGTGAGCGGGGGCGCGGTAAGAGATACGCAGTATTTT. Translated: CASSVSGGAVRDTQYF.

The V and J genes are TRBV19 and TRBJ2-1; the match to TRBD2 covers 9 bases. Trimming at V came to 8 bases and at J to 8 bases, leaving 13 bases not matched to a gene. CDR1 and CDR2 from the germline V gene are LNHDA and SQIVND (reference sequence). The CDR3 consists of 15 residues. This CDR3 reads CASGGGSGRWHEQFF. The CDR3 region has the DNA TGTGCCAGTGGGGGGGGTAGCGGGAGATGGCATGAGCAGTTCTTC.

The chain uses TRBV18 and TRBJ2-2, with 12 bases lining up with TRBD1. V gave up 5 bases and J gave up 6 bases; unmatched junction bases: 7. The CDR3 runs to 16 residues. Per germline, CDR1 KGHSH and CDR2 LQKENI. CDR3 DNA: TGTGCCAGCTCATCTCCGGGACAGGGGGCTGCCGGGGAGCTGTTTTTT. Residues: CASSSPGQGAAGELFF.

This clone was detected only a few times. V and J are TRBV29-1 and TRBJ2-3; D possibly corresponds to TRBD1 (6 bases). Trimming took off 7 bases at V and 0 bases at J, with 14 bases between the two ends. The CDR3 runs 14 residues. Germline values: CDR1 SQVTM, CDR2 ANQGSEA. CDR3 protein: CSGNREESTDTQYF. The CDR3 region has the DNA TGCAGCGGCAACAGGGAAGAGAGCACAGATACGCAGTATTTT.

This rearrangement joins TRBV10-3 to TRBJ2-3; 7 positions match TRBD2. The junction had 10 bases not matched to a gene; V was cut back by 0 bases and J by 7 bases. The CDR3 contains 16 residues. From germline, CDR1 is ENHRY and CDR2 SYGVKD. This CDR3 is CAISESSGLHSYTQYF. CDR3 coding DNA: TGTGCCATCAGTGAGTCCTCGGGACTACACAGTTATACGCAGTATTTT.

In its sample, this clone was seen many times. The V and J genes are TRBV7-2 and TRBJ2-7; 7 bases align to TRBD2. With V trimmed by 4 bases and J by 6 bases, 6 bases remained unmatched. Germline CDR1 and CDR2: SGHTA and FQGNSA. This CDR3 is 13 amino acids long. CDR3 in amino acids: CASSSRSGIEQYF. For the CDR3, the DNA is TGTGCCAGCAGCTCCCGAAGCGGGATCGAGCAGTACTTC.

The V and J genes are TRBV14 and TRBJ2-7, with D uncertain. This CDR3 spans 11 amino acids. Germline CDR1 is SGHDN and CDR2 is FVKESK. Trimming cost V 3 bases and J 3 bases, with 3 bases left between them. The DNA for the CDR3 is TGTGCCAGCAGCCAGAACTACGAGCAGTACTTC. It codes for CASSQNYEQYF.

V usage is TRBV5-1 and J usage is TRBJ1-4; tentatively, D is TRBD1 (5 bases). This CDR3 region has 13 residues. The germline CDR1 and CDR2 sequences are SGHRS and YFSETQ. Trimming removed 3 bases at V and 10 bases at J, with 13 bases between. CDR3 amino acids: CASSWGEGAKLFF. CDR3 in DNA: TGCGCCAGCAGCTGGGGGGAAGGGGCAAAACTGTTTTTT.

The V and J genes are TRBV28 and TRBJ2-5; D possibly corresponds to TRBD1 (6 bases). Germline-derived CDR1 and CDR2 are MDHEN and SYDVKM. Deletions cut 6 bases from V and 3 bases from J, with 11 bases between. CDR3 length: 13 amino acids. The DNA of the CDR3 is TGTGCCAGCAGCACTACAGGGAAAGAGACCCAGTACTTC. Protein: CASSTTGKETQYF.

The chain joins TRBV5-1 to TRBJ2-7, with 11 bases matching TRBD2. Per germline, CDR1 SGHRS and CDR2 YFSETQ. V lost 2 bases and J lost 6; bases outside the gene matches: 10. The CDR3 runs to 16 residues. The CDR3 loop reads CASSFTPSGRIREQYF. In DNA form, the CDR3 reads TGCGCCAGCAGCTTTACCCCTAGCGGGAGGATCCGCGAGCAGTACTTC.

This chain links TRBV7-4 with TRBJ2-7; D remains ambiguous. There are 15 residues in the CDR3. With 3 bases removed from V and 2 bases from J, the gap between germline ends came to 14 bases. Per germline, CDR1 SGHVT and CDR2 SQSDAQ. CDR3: CASSFNLLFAYEQYF. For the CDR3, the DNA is TGTGCCAGCAGCTTCAATCTCTTATTCGCCTACGAGCAGTACTTC.

The CDR3, as DNA: TGTGCCAGCAGTTTATCGACCTCGGCGATCGAGCAGTACTTC. Its protein product is CASSLSTSAIEQYF. The chain uses TRBV28 and TRBJ2-7, with unresolved D. Germline lookup yields CDR1 MDHEN and CDR2 SYDVKM. V dropped 1 base and J dropped 6 bases, with 13 bases sitting between them. CDR3 length: 14 amino acids.

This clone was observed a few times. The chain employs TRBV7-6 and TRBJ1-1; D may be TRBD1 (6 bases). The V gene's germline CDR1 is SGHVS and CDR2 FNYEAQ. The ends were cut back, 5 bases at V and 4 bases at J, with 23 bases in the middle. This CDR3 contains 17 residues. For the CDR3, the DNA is TGTGCCAGCAGCACCCTCGGGGGGGCTGATTCTTCCACTGAAGCTTTCTTT. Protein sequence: CASSTLGGADSSTEAFF.

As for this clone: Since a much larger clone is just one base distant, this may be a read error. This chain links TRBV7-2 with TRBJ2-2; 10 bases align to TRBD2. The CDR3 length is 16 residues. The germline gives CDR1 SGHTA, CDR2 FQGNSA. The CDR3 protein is CVSSLLSGRRTGELFF. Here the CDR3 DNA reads TGTGTCAGCAGCTTGCTTAGCGGGAGGCGCACCGGGGAGCTGTTTTTT.

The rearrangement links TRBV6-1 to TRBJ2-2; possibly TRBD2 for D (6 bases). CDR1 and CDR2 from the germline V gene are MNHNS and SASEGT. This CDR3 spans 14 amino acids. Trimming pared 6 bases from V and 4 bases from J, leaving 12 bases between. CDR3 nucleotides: TGTGCCAGCAGGGAGGGGCCTGCCACCGGGGAGCTGTTTTTT. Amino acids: CASREGPATGELFF.

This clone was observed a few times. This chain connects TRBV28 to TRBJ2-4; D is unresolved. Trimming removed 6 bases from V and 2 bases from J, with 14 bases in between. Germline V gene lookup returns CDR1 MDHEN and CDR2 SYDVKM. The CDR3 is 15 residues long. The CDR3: CASRPLDGSKNIQYF. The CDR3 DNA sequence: TGTGCCAGCAGACCACTGGACGGTTCCAAAAACATTCAGTACTTC.

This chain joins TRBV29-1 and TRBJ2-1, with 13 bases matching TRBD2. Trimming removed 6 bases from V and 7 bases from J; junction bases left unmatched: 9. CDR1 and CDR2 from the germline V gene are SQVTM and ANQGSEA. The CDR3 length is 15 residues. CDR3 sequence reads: CSVRTGTSGMNEQFF. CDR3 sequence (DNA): TGCAGCGTCAGAACCGGGACTAGCGGGATGAATGAGCAGTTCTTC.

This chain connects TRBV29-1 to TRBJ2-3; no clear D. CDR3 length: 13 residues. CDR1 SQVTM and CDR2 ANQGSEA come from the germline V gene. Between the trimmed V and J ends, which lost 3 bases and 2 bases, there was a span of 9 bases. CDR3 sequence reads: CSVDERNTDTQYF. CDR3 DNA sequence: TGCAGCGTTGACGAAAGAAACACAGATACGCAGTATTTT.

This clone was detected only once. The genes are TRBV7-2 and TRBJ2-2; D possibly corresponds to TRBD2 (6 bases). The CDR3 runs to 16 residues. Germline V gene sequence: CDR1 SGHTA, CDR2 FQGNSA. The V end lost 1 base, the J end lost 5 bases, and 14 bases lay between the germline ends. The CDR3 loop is CASSLVHGGGTGELFF. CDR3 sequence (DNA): TGTGCCAGCAGCTTAGTTCACGGGGGTGGGACCGGGGAGCTGTTTTTT. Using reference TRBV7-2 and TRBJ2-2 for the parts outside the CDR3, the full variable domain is GAGVSQSPSNKVTEKGKDVELRCDPISGHTALYWYRQSLGQGLEFLIYFQGNSAPDKSGLPSDRFSAERTGGSVSTLTIQRTQQEDSAVYLCASSLVHGGGTGELFFGEGSRLTVL.

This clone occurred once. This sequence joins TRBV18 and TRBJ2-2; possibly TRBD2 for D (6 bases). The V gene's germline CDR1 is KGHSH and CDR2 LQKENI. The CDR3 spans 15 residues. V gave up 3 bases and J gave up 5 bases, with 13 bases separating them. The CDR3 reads CASSPDAGLTGELFF. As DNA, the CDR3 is TGTGCCAGCTCACCGGATGCGGGATTGACCGGGGAGCTGTTTTTT.

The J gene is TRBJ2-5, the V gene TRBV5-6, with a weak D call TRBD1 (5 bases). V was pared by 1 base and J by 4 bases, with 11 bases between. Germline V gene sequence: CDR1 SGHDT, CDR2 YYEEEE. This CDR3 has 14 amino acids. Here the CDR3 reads CASSLWPQGETQYF. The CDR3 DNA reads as TGTGCCAGCAGCTTGTGGCCCCAGGGAGAGACCCAGTACTTC.

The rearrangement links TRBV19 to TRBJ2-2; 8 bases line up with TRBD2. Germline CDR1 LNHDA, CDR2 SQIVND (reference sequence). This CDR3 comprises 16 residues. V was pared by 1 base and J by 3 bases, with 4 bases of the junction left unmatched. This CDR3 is CASSIAASGYTGELFF. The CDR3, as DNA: TGTGCCAGTAGTATAGCGGCTAGCGGGTACACCGGGGAGCTGTTTTTT.

CDR3 sequence reads: CASSSLVAGPQETQYF. The CDR3 DNA sequence: TGTGCCAGCTCATCTCTAGTAGCGGGACCCCAAGAGACCCAGTACTTC. J is TRBJ2-5 and V is TRBV18, with TRBD2 matching 8 bases. J was trimmed by 1 base and V by 5 bases; bases with no gene match: 9. CDR3 length: 16 amino acids. CDR1 and CDR2 (germline): KGHSH, LQKENI.

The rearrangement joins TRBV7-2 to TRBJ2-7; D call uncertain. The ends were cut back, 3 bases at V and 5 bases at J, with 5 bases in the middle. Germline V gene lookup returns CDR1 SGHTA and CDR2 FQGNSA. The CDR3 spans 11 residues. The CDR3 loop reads CASSFYDEQYF. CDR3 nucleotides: TGTGCCAGCAGCTTCTACGACGAGCAGTACTTC.

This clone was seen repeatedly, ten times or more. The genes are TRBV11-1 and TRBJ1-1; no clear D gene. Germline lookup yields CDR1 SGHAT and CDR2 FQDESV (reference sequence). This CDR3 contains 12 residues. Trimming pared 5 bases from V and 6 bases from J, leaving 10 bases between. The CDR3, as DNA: TGTGCCAGCAGCATATGGCCCTCTGAAGCTTTCTTT. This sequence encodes CASSIWPSEAFF.

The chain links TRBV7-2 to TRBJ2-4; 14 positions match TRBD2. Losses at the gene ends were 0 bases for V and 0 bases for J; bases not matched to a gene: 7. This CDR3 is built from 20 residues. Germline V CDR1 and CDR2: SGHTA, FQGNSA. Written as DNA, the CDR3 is TGTGCCAGCAGCTTAGCTCCCGGACTAGCGGGAGGTCAAGCCAAAAACATTCAGTACTTC. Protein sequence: CASSLAPGLAGGQAKNIQYF.

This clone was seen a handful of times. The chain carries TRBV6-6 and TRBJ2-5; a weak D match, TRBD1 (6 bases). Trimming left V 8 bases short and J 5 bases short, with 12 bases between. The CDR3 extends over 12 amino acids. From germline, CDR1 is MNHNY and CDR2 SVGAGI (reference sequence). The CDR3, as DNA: TGTGCCAGCGGATCAGGGGCCGAGACCCAGTACTTC. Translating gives CASGSGAETQYF.

The CDR3 region is CASSPLGQAGNTIYF. The CDR3 DNA follows: TGTGCCAGCTCACCCCTCGGACAGGCAGGAAACACCATATATTTT. This chain connects TRBV18 to TRBJ1-3; 7 bases agree with TRBD1. Germline-derived CDR1 and CDR2 are KGHSH and LQKENI. This CDR3 contains 15 residues. Trimming cost V 3 bases and J 4 bases; bases outside gene matches: 6.